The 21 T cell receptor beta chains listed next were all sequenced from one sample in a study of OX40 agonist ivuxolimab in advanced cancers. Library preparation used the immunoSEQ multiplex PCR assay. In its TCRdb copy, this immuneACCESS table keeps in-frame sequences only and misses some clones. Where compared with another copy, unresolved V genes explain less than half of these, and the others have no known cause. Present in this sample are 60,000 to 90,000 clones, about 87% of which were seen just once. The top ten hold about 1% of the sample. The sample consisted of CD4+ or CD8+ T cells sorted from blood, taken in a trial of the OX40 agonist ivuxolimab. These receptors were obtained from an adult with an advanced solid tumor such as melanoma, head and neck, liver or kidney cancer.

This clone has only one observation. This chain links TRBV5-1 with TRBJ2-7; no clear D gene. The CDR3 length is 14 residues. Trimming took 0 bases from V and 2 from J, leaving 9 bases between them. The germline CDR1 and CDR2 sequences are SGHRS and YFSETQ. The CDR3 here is CASSLDVIPYEQYF. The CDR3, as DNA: TGCGCCAGCAGCTTGGATGTCATCCCCTACGAGCAGTACTTC.

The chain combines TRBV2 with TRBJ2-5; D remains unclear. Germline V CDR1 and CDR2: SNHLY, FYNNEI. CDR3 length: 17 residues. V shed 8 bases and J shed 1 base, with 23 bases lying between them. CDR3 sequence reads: CASLGVVNELFQETQYF. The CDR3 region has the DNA TGTGCCAGCCTCGGAGTTGTGAATGAACTTTTCCAAGAGACCCAGTACTTC.

The CDR3 region has the DNA TGCAGTCTTGAGTCCACGGTCAATGAGCAGTTCTTC. Its protein is CSLESTVNEQFF. The chain joins TRBV29-1 to TRBJ2-1; D ambiguous. The CDR3 loop spans 12 amino acids. Per the germline V gene, CDR1 is SQVTM and CDR2 is ANQGSEA.

CDR3 amino acids: CASSFVGQGAYEQYF. DNA for the CDR3: TGTGCCAGCAGTTTCGTCGGACAGGGGGCCTACGAGCAGTACTTC. The chain uses TRBV28 and TRBJ2-7; 10 nucleotides agree with TRBD1. There are 15 residues in the CDR3. Germline trimming cut 3 bases from V and 2 bases from J; bases unmatched to any gene: 4. Germline lookup yields CDR1 MDHEN and CDR2 SYDVKM.

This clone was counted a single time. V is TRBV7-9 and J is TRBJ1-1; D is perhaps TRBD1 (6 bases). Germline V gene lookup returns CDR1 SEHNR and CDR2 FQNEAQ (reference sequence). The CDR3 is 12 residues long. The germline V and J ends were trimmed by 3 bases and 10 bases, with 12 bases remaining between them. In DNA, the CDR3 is TGTGCCAGCAGCTTCTACAGGGCCGGAGCTTTCTTT. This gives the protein CASSFYRAGAFF.

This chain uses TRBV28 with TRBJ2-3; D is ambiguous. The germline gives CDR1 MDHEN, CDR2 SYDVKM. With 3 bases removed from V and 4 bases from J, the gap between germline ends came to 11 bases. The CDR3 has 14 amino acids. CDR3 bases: TGTGCCAGCAGTTTTTTGGACGGTTCAGATACGCAGTATTTT. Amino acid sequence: CASSFLDGSDTQYF. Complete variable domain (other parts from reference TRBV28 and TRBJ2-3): DVKVTQSSRYLVKRTGEKVFLECVQDMDHENMFWYRQDPGLGLRLIYFSYDVKMKEKGDIPEGYSVSREKKERFSLILESASTNQTSMYLCASSFLDGSDTQYFGPGTRLTVL.

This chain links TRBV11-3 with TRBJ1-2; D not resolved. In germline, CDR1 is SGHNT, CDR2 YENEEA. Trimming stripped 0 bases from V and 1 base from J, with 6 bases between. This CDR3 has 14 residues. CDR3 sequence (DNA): TGTGCCAGCAGCTTAGATACAGTTAACTATGGCTACACCTTC. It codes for CASSLDTVNYGYTF.

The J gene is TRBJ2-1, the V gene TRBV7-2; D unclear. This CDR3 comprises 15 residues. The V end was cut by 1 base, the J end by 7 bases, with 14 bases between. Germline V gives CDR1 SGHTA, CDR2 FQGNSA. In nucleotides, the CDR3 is TGTGCCAGCAGCTTAGACGGAGAAGGATGGAATGAGCAGTTCTTC. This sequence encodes CASSLDGEGWNEQFF.

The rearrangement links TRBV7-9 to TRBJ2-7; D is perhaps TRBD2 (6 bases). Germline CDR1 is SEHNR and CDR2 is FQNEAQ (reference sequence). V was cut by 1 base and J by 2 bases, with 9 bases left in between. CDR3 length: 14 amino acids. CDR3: CASSLGGATYEQYF. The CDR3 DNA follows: TGTGCCAGCAGCTTAGGCGGGGCCACCTACGAGCAGTACTTC.

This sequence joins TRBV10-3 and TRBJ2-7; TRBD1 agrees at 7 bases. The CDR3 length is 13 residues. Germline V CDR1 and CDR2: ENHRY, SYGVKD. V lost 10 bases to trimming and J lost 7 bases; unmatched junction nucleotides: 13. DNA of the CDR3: TGTGCCACGCGACAGGGTGTGAGTCAGGAGCAGTACTTC. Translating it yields CATRQGVSQEQYF.

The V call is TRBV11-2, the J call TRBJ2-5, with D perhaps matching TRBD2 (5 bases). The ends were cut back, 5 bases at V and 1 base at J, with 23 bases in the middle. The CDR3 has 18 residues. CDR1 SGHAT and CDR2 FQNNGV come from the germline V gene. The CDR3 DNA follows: TGTGCCAGCAGCGACGCCGGAGAATGGCTAGCCTTCCAAGAGACCCAGTACTTC. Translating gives CASSDAGEWLAFQETQYF.

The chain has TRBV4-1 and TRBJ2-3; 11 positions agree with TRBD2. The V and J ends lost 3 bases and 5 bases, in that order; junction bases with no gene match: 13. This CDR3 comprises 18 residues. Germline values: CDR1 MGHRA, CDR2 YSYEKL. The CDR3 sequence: CASSHYIAGGTQGDTQYF. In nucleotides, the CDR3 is TGCGCCAGCAGCCACTATATAGCGGGAGGGACTCAGGGAGATACGCAGTATTTT.

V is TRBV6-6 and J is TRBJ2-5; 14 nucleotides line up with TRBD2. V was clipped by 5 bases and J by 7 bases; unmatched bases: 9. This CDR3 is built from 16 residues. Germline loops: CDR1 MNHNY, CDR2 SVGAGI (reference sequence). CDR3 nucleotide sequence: TGTGCCAGCAGTGGGCCGACTAGCGGGGGGGAGGTGACCCAGTACTTC. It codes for CASSGPTSGGEVTQYF.

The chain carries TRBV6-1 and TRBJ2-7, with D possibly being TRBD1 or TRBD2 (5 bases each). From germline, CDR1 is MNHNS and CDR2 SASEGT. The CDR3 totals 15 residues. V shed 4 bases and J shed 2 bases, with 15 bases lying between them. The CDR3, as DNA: TGTGCCAGCAGTGCGTCCACGGGACCAGCCTACGAGCAGTACTTC. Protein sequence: CASSASTGPAYEQYF.

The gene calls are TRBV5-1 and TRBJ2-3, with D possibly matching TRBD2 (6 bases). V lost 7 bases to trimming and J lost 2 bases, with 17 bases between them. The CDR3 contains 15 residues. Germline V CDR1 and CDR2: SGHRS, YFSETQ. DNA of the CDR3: TGCGCCAGCCGTCCCGGGACTTCCTTCACAGATACGCAGTATTTT. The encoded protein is CASRPGTSFTDTQYF.

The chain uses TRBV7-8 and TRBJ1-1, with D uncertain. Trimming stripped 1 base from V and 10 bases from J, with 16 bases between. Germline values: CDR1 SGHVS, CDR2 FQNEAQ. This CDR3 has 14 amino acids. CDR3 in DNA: TGTGCCAGCAGCTTAGAGGACTTCCTACAGCCAGCTTTCTTT. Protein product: CASSLEDFLQPAFF.

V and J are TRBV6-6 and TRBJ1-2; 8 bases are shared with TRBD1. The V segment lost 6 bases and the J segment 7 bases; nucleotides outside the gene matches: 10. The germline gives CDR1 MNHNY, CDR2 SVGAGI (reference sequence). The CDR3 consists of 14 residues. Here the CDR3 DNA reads TGTGCCAGCAGCCTCGGACAGGGACGGGTTGGCTACACCTTC. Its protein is CASSLGQGRVGYTF.

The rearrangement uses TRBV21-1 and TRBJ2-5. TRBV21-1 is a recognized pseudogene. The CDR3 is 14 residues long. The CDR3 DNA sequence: TGTGCCAGCACCATAAGCGGCAGGGAAGAGACCCAGTACTTC. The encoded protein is CASTISGREETQYF.

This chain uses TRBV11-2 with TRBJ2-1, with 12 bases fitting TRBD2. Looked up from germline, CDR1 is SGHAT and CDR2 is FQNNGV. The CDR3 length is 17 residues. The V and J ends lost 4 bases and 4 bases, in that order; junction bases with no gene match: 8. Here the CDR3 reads CASSSFPTSGGYNEQFF. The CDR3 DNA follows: TGTGCCAGCAGCTCCTTCCCGACTAGCGGGGGATACAATGAGCAGTTCTTC.

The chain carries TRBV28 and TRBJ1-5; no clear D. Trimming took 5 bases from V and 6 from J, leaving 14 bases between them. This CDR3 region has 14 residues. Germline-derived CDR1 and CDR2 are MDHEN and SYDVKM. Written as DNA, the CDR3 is TGTGCCAGCAGTCCCCCCCCGGGCAGTCAGCCCCAGCATTTT. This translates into CASSPPPGSQPQHF.

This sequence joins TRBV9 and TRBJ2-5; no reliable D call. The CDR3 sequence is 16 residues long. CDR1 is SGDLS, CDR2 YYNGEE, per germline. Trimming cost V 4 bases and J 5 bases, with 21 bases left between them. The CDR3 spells CASSFDLTDEGETQYF. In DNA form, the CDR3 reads TGTGCCAGCAGCTTCGACCTGACTGACGAAGGCGAGACCCAGTACTTC.